One sample yielded the 14 T cell receptor beta chains listed below, sequenced in a study of blood T cell repertoires in COVID-19. Libraries were prepared by immunoSEQ multiplex PCR; TCRdb keeps only in-frame clonotypes and omits some of them. The sample holds about 120,000 clones; 80% to 90% are singletons and the top ten take 0.88%. Sample: peripheral blood. The origin of the receptors is a woman aged 50 to 60 with active or convalescent COVID-19.

The V and J genes are TRBV3-1 (or the pseudogene TRBV3-2) and TRBJ2-7; the D gene is possibly TRBD2 (6 bases). Deletions cut 0 bases from V and 6 bases from J, with 15 bases between. There are 15 residues in the CDR3. CDR1 and CDR2 from the germline V gene are LGHDT and YNNKEL (reference sequence). The CDR3 region has the DNA TGTGCCAGCAGCCAAGAATTACGGGGGAGGAGCGAGCAGTACTTC. Its protein is CASSQELRGRSEQYF.

The gene calls are TRBV3-1 (or the pseudogene TRBV3-2) and TRBJ2-5; D is perhaps TRBD2 (7 bases). V was clipped by 3 bases and J by 1 base, with 12 bases between them. The germline gives CDR1 LGHDT, CDR2 YNNKEL (reference sequence). This CDR3 is 15 amino acids long. CDR3 sequence (DNA): TGTGCCAGCAGCCATAACAGGGAGGGCCAAGAGACCCAGTACTTC. Its protein is CASSHNREGQETQYF.

V usage is TRBV15 and J usage is TRBJ1-2; 9 bases line up with TRBD1. CDR1 is LNHNV, CDR2 YYDKDF, per germline (reference sequence). The trim removed 6 bases at V and 10 bases at J, leaving 9 bases unmatched. The CDR3 length is 13 residues. Here the CDR3 DNA reads TGTGCCACCAGACCGGAGACAGGGGGATACTACACCTTC. The encoded protein is CATRPETGGYYTF.

The genes are TRBV6-1 and TRBJ1-2; D gene ambiguous. V gave up 2 bases and J gave up 6 bases, with 7 bases separating them. The CDR3 totals 12 residues. Germline V CDR1 and CDR2: MNHNS, SASEGT. CDR3 amino acids: CASSEQFDGYTF. Here the CDR3 DNA reads TGTGCCAGCAGTGAACAGTTTGATGGCTACACCTTC.

The V gene is TRBV2, the J gene TRBJ1-2; D may be TRBD1 (5 bases). Trimming removed 4 bases at V and 1 base at J, with 16 bases between. Germline V gene lookup returns CDR1 SNHLY and CDR2 FYNNEI. This CDR3 is 16 amino acids long. In DNA form, the CDR3 reads TGTGCCAGCAGTGTGGCGGGGGAAGCGGTTAACTATGGCTACACCTTC. Its protein product is CASSVAGEAVNYGYTF.

This clone was found once. The chain is built from TRBV5-1 and TRBJ2-1; possibly TRBD2 for D (5 bases). Trimming removed 3 bases at V and 0 bases at J, with 19 bases between. Germline V gives CDR1 SGHRS, CDR2 YFSETQ. This CDR3 region has 18 residues. This chain's CDR3 is CASSSRGGRRSSYNEQFF. CDR3 in DNA: TGCGCCAGCAGCTCCAGAGGTGGGCGGAGGAGCTCCTACAATGAGCAGTTCTTC.

The genes are TRBV28 and TRBJ1-1, with D perhaps TRBD1 (6 bases). This CDR3 has 16 residues. CDR1 MDHEN and CDR2 SYDVKM come from the germline V gene. The V and J ends lost 10 bases and 4 bases respectively, with 25 bases between them. The CDR3 loop reads CATFPIGGELGTEAFF. CDR3 in DNA: TGTGCCACCTTCCCTATAGGGGGAGAGTTGGGCACTGAAGCTTTCTTT.

The rearrangement uses TRBV7-9 and TRBJ2-7; unclear D gene. V was clipped by 4 bases and J by 5 bases, with 12 bases between them. CDR3 size: 13 residues. Per the germline V gene, CDR1 is SEHNR and CDR2 is FQNEAQ (reference sequence). The CDR3 nucleotides read TGTGCCAGCAGCTCCGGCGCGGTCCACGAGCAGTACTTC. The encoded protein is CASSSGAVHEQYF.

This chain connects TRBV2 to TRBJ1-5; D is unresolved. Between the trimmed V and J ends, which lost 7 bases and 4 bases, there was a span of 11 bases. The CDR3 covers 13 residues. From germline, CDR1 is SNHLY and CDR2 FYNNEI. CDR3 DNA sequence: TGTGCCAGCACCGAGAACAGTAATCAGCCCCAGCATTTT. This codes for CASTENSNQPQHF.

The chain is built from TRBV7-2 and TRBJ1-2, with a weak D call TRBD1 (6 bases). Trimming took off 6 bases at V and 3 bases at J, with 11 bases between the two ends. Germline V gives CDR1 SGHTA, CDR2 FQGNSA. The CDR3 contains 13 residues. In nucleotides, the CDR3 is TGTGCCAGCAGAAGAGGGGGGGACTATGGCTACACCTTC. Its translation: CASRRGGDYGYTF.

V gene TRBV4-3 combines with J gene TRBJ2-6, with TRBD1 matching 8 bases. J was trimmed by 4 bases and V by 4 bases; bases with no gene match: 6. The length of the CDR3 is 16 residues. Germline CDR1 and CDR2: LGHNA and YSLEER. The CDR3 here is CASSPGTGPGANVLTF. The CDR3 DNA reads as TGCGCCAGCAGCCCTGGGACAGGACCCGGGGCCAACGTCCTGACTTTC.

The chain recombines TRBV6-5 with TRBJ1-2; tentatively, D is TRBD1 (6 bases). This CDR3 is 14 amino acids long. V was trimmed by 5 bases and J by 4 bases, leaving 14 bases between them. Per germline, CDR1 MNHEY and CDR2 SVGAGI. In nucleotides, the CDR3 is TGTGCCAGCAGTAGGCAGGGGCTTTCCTATGGCTACACCTTC. Translated: CASSRQGLSYGYTF.

The gene calls are TRBV24-1 and TRBJ2-2; 7 positions match TRBD2. Looked up from germline, CDR1 is KGHDR and CDR2 is SFDVKD. The CDR3 covers 14 residues. V was pared by 6 bases and J by 6 bases, with 6 bases of the junction left unmatched. CDR3 DNA sequence: TGTGCCACCAGTTCTCCAGGGAGGGCCGGGGAGCTGTTTTTT. This sequence encodes CATSSPGRAGELFF.

In nucleotides, the CDR3 is TGCAGTGCTAGTTGGCTGCGCGCGGGCACTGAAGCTTTCTTT. Its protein is CSASWLRAGTEAFF. The chain couples TRBV20-1 to TRBJ1-1; no definite D call. The CDR3 spans 14 residues. Germline lookup yields CDR1 DFQATT and CDR2 SNEGSKA (reference sequence). V lost 3 bases, J lost 4 bases, and 15 bases lay in between.